This TCR beta chain comes out of a study of Ad26.COV2.S vaccination and SARS-CoV-2 variants (dated by TCRdb to 2020 to 2022). About the full investigation: Donors in the vaccine arm were drawn from COV1001, a phase I-IIa trial of Ad26.COV2.S in healthy adults that was multicentre, randomized, double-blind and placebo-controlled. Ad26.COV2.S was administered intramuscularly at a dose of 5x10^10 or 1x10^11 viral particles, either as one shot or as two shots given 56 days apart. The TCR-sequenced set comprised about 32 samples: approximately 19 Ad26.COV2.S vaccine recipients, 5 placebo recipients and 8 SARS-CoV-2 convalescent individuals. Blinding of investigators to trial group allocation was maintained during experiments and outcome assessment. Trial participants were randomized into five groups of five, in which low-dose or high-dose Ad26.COV2.S was given once or twice, or placebo was given on both occasions. TCRbeta repertoire sequencing served as the tool for gauging how specific and how broad the SARS-CoV-2-reactive T cell receptors were following Ad26.COV2.S vaccination.

The immunoSEQ Assay was the method used to sequence TCRbeta CDR3 regions. After extraction, genomic DNA underwent amplification by bias-controlled multiplex PCR, followed by high-throughput sequencing. In the original analysis: Collapsing and filtering of sequences were performed to quantify the absolute abundance of each unique TCRbeta CDR3 region. T cell fraction was estimated by normalizing TCRbeta template counts to usable DNA, which was measured by amplifying reference genes present in all nucleated cells. Repertoire TCRs were annotated as SARS-CoV-2-specific by exact matching of V gene, CDR3 amino acid sequence and J gene to a known reactive TCR set. MIRA supplied the reference SARS-CoV-2 TCR set, which was filtered for enrichment in COVID-19-positive ImmuneCODE repertoires so that public or cross-reactive TCRs were removed. Using the MIRA antigens, annotated TCRs were further analysed by specific ORF or by position within an ORF. Depth was the summed frequency of annotated unique rearrangements, while breadth was defined as annotated unique rearrangements over total unique productive rearrangements. TCR breadth was compared between groups using two-sided Wilcoxon rank-sum tests. Sourced from immuneACCESS, this table was stored by TCRdb with only in-frame sequences that have V and J called. A share of the clones is absent; for the studies checked, an unresolved V gene accounts for under half, and the remainder has no known explanation. Clone size and V and J calls were adopted from that table, with D and trimming inferred from the DNA. In this sample the table shows hundreds of thousands of clones, 85% to 90% of which occur a single time. About 2.5% of the sample is taken by the ten largest.

A remark on this clone: What antigen it recognizes has not been identified. Base qualities are missing; no much larger clone stands one base away.

CDR1 and CDR2 were assigned from the germline V gene as SGHDN and FVKESK. V has 4 bases trimmed and J has 0 bases trimmed; junction bases matching no gene number 8. The CDR3, from cysteine to phenylalanine, totals 17 residues. CDR3 DNA only is kept here, 51 bases in frame from base 1. Explained via the paper, the treatment or condition label denotes: about 20 received Ad26.COV2.S at low or high dose, single or two shots; 5 received placebo; per-sample allocation not given. For vaccine and placebo recipients, the sequenced repertoires came from samples collected on day 63 after the first injection. Between 29 July and 7 August 2020, Cohort 1b enrolled about 27 adults aged 18-55 years at one site in Boston, USA. Ad26.COV2.S was a replication-incompetent adenovirus type 26 vector that expressed a prefusion-stabilized SARS-CoV-2 spike protein derived from the original Wuhan strain. What the study reported, not specific to this receptor: Non-spike TCR breadth was comparable between vaccine and placebo recipients, consistent with the vaccine containing only spike. Ad26.COV2.S recipients had higher spike-specific TCR breadth than placebo recipients (P = 0.0014). The study lacked the statistical power to compare responses across vaccine doses or regimens. The authors noted that the TCR breadth and depth analyses may have underestimated total T cell responses. After vaccination, spike-specific CD8+ and CD4+ T cell responses were reported to show substantial breadth.

The rearranged segments are TRBV14 and TRBJ1-3, and TRBD1 aligns with 8 junction nucleotides. Sequenced material: peripheral blood, taken in a trial of Ad26.COV2.S vaccine versus placebo. The origin of this receptor is a person between 18 and 60 years old who received the Ad26.COV2.S COVID-19 vaccine or a placebo. The CDR3 region has the sequence CASSRDRPSHSGNTIYF. Here is the DNA: TGTGCCAGCAGCCGGGACAGGCCGAGCCACTCTGGAAACACCATATATTTT.